Each of the 24 T cell receptor beta chains below was sequenced from the same sample in a study of cytomegalovirus exposure and HLA in healthy donors. PCR primers comprised 60 Vbeta and 13 Jbeta primers. Repertoires were generated with immunoSEQ multiplex PCR, while TCRdb's copy carries only in-frame clones and drops some. Here the sample spans more than 65,000 clones, around 70% being singletons. Specimen: PBMCs. The receptors were gathered from a woman aged 45-59 years in good health and CMV-seropositive.

This chain uses TRBV2 with TRBJ2-1; TRBD2 matches at 12 bases. Germline V gene lookup returns CDR1 SNHLY and CDR2 FYNNEI. The CDR3 spans 16 residues. V gave up 3 bases and J gave up 2 bases; unmatched junction bases: 2. The CDR3 here is CASSDRTSGAYNEQFF. The CDR3 coding sequence is TGTGCCAGCAGTGACCGGACTAGCGGGGCCTACAATGAGCAGTTCTTC.

This chain connects TRBV6-4 to TRBJ1-1; 9 nucleotides align to TRBD1. This CDR3 is built from 13 residues. Germline V lookup: CDR1 MRHNA, CDR2 SNTAGT. With V trimmed by 4 bases and J by 5 bases, 2 bases remained unmatched. CDR3 sequence reads: CASSVGQGTEAFF. The CDR3 bases are TGTGCCAGCAGTGTAGGACAGGGGACTGAAGCTTTCTTT.

The chain carries TRBV7-9 and TRBJ1-2; 11 positions match TRBD1. This CDR3 is 15 amino acids long. V shed 1 base, J shed 2 bases, and the junction held 0 bases outside the gene matches. Germline values: CDR1 SEHNR, CDR2 FQNEAQ (reference sequence). CDR3 nucleotide sequence: TGTGCCAGCAGCTTAGGGGACAGGGGGAACTATGGCTACACCTTC. It specifies CASSLGDRGNYGYTF.

This chain joins TRBV10-1 and TRBJ2-1; unclear D gene. Germline V gives CDR1 WNHNN, CDR2 SYGVQD (reference sequence). There are 14 residues in the CDR3. Trimming left V 0 bases short and J 4 bases short, with 7 bases between. CDR3 in amino acids: CASSESSVYNEQFF. CDR3 bases: TGCGCCAGCAGTGAGTCTTCAGTGTACAATGAGCAGTTCTTC.

The V call is TRBV4-2, the J call TRBJ2-7; 9 nucleotides match TRBD2. The CDR3 is made up of 18 amino acids. J lost 1 base, V lost 0 bases, and 10 bases had no gene match. The germline V gene encodes CDR1 LGHNA and CDR2 YNFKEQ. CDR3 DNA sequence: TGTGCCAGCAGCCAAGATAGTCGTAGGCGGGAGGGATCCTACGAGCAGTACTTC. Translated, it gives CASSQDSRRREGSYEQYF.

V is TRBV15 and J is TRBJ2-5, with 13 bases aligning to TRBD2. CDR1 LNHNV and CDR2 YYDKDF come from the germline V gene (reference sequence). The ends lost 0 bases at V and 4 bases at J; junction bases unmatched: 5. The CDR3 runs to 17 residues. This chain's CDR3 is CATSRDRRLAGGETQYF. The CDR3 coding sequence is TGTGCCACCAGCAGAGACCGTAGACTAGCGGGAGGAGAGACCCAGTACTTC.

The chain joins TRBV4-2 to TRBJ1-5, with D perhaps TRBD1 (5 bases). The germline gives CDR1 LGHNA, CDR2 YNFKEQ. The CDR3 loop spans 16 amino acids. Trimming shortened V by 2 bases and J by 6 bases, and 17 bases separated the two germline ends. The CDR3 coding sequence is TGTGCCAGCAGCCAATACCCCGGCGGGGGGTTTCAGCCCCAGCATTTT. Residues: CASSQYPGGGFQPQHF.

V usage is TRBV27 and J usage is TRBJ2-2; D ambiguous. Germline V gene sequence: CDR1 MNHEY, CDR2 SMNVEV (reference sequence). Trimming cost V 2 bases and J 9 bases, with 10 bases left between them. CDR3 length: 13 residues. The CDR3 is CASSLPGGRELFF. CDR3 DNA sequence: TGTGCCAGCAGTTTACCCGGCGGCCGGGAGCTGTTTTTT.

The V gene is TRBV30, the J gene TRBJ2-2, with 8 bases fitting TRBD2. CDR1 is GTSNPN and CDR2 is SVGIG in the germline V gene (reference sequence). The CDR3 contains 15 residues. The trim removed 1 base at V and 4 bases at J, leaving 5 bases unmatched. DNA for the CDR3: TGTGCCTGGAGTGGCGGGAGGCCCGGCACCGGGGAGCTGTTTTTT. It yields the protein CAWSGGRPGTGELFF.

This chain connects TRBV5-5 to TRBJ1-1; no definite D call. The germline CDR1 and CDR2 sequences are SGHKS and YYEKEE (reference sequence). This CDR3 comprises 15 residues. Trimming left V 0 bases short and J 1 base short, with 10 bases between. The CDR3 coding sequence is TGTGCCAGCAGCTTGGTGTGGGCAAAGAACACTGAAGCTTTCTTT. It codes for CASSLVWAKNTEAFF.

This sequence joins TRBV10-3 and TRBJ2-7; 9 bases are shared with TRBD2. The junction had 25 bases not matched to a gene; V was cut back by 6 bases and J by 1 base. Germline V gene lookup returns CDR1 ENHRY and CDR2 SYGVKD. The CDR3 is 21 residues long. CDR3: CAISPHPREREAIQWSYEQYF. As DNA, the CDR3 is TGTGCCATCAGCCCCCATCCCCGAGAGCGGGAGGCAATTCAGTGGTCCTACGAGCAGTACTTC.

The V call is TRBV19, the J call TRBJ2-1; D uncertain. Per the germline V gene, CDR1 is LNHDA and CDR2 is SQIVND (reference sequence). The CDR3 is 16 residues long. The V end lost 5 bases, the J end lost 1 base, and 15 bases lay between the germline ends. CDR3 nucleotide sequence: TGTGCCAGTAGTTCAACCCGACTGAGTTCCTACAATGAGCAGTTCTTC. It specifies CASSSTRLSSYNEQFF.

A few counts support this clone. The V and J genes are TRBV7-9 and TRBJ2-5; D is possibly TRBD1 (6 bases). The last part of the DNA fits TRBJ2-7 better; the J call may be wrong. Germline lookup yields CDR1 SEHNR and CDR2 FQNEAQ (reference sequence). The CDR3 loop spans 13 amino acids. The CDR3 nucleotides are TGTGCCAGCAGCCCTGACAGGAGCTACGAGCAGTACTTC. Its protein product is CASSPDRSYEQYF.

This chain uses TRBV6-5 with TRBJ1-3; D possibly corresponds to TRBD1 (5 bases). Trimming left V 2 bases short and J 3 bases short, with 11 bases between. Looked up from germline, CDR1 is MNHEY and CDR2 is SVGAGI. The CDR3 is made up of 15 amino acids. CDR3 sequence: CASSYRRALGNTIYF. CDR3 coding DNA: TGTGCCAGCAGTTACCGCAGGGCTCTTGGAAACACCATATATTTT.

The rearrangement joins TRBV30 to TRBJ1-2; 8 nucleotides line up with TRBD1. Trimming cost V 4 bases and J 4 bases; bases outside gene matches: 11. The CDR3 runs 15 residues. Germline CDR1 is GTSNPN and CDR2 is SVGIG (reference sequence). CDR3 region: CAWNSHQGAGYGYTF. CDR3 DNA: TGTGCCTGGAATTCACATCAGGGGGCCGGCTATGGCTACACCTTC.

The genes are TRBV11-3 and TRBJ1-1; 7 bases map to TRBD1. V shed 5 bases, J shed 1 base, and the junction held 4 bases outside the gene matches. The CDR3 loop spans 14 amino acids. CDR1 is SGHNT, CDR2 YENEEA, per germline. This CDR3 reads CASSHDRANTEAFF. CDR3 bases: TGTGCCAGCAGCCATGACAGGGCGAACACTGAAGCTTTCTTT.

V is TRBV29-1 and J is TRBJ2-1; 9 nucleotides agree with TRBD2. This CDR3 has 16 residues. The ends lost 3 bases at V and 7 bases at J; junction bases unmatched: 13. Germline V gene data show CDR1 as SQVTM and CDR2 as ANQGSEA. DNA of the CDR3: TGCAGCGTTGATAACCCGGGTCTAGCGGGAAGGAATGAGCAGTTCTTC. Encoded protein: CSVDNPGLAGRNEQFF.

This sequence joins TRBV15 and TRBJ2-2; 11 nucleotides line up with TRBD2. The CDR3 consists of 19 residues. Germline lookup yields CDR1 LNHNV and CDR2 YYDKDF (reference sequence). The V and J ends lost 1 base and 0 bases, in that order; junction bases with no gene match: 7. CDR3 nucleotides: TGTGCCACCAGCAGAGCCGGGACTAGCGGAGGCCCGAACACCGGGGAGCTGTTTTTT. Residues: CATSRAGTSGGPNTGELFF.

The chain employs TRBV30 and TRBJ2-1; TRBD1 matches 7 bases. V lost 2 bases and J lost 3; bases outside the gene matches: 1. There are 13 residues in the CDR3. Germline V gives CDR1 GTSNPN, CDR2 SVGIG (reference sequence). CDR3 sequence reads: CAWSQGVYNEQFF. CDR3 nucleotides: TGTGCCTGGAGTCAGGGGGTCTACAATGAGCAGTTCTTC.

The V call is TRBV6-1, the J call TRBJ2-1, with D maybe TRBD2 (5 bases). Germline CDR1 reads MNHNS; CDR2 reads SASEGT. The CDR3 has 14 residues. Trimming took 4 bases from V and 0 from J, leaving 7 bases between them. The CDR3 region has the DNA TGTGCCAGCAGTGTTGGGAGCTCCTACAATGAGCAGTTCTTC. Translating it yields CASSVGSSYNEQFF.

This clone has only one observation. The chain recombines TRBV12-5 with TRBJ2-2; TRBD1 might be the D (6 bases). In germline, CDR1 is LGHNT, CDR2 FRNRAP. CDR3 length: 12 amino acids. V shed 8 bases and J shed 9 bases, with 13 bases lying between them. The CDR3 region is CASQGSPWELFF. The CDR3 DNA follows: TGTGCTAGTCAGGGGTCCCCCTGGGAGCTGTTTTTT.

This chain joins TRBV9 and TRBJ1-2; tentatively, D is TRBD1 (5 bases). CDR3 size: 15 residues. The V and J ends lost 2 bases and 2 bases respectively, with 13 bases between them. Germline V gives CDR1 SGDLS, CDR2 YYNGEE. The CDR3 loop is CASSVQGRGNYGYTF. CDR3 sequence (DNA): TGTGCCAGCAGCGTCCAGGGAAGGGGAAACTATGGCTACACCTTC.

The J gene is TRBJ2-7, the V gene TRBV29-1; 9 bases are a match to TRBD2. This CDR3 has 15 amino acids. The V segment lost 4 bases and the J segment 2 bases; nucleotides outside the gene matches: 9. CDR1 and CDR2 (germline): SQVTM, ANQGSEA. The CDR3 bases are TGCAGCGTTGCCGGTAGCGGGAGCGGTCCCTACGAGCAGTACTTC. Encoded protein: CSVAGSGSGPYEQYF.

The table lists this clone with a few counts. The chain joins TRBV7-8 to TRBJ2-2; 12 bases map to TRBD2. This CDR3 spans 19 amino acids. In germline, CDR1 is SGHVS, CDR2 FQNEAQ. Losses at the gene ends were 0 bases for V and 4 bases for J; bases not matched to a gene: 9. CDR3 sequence reads: CASSLARLAGVSVTGELFF. CDR3 DNA: TGTGCCAGCAGCTTAGCCCGACTAGCGGGAGTTTCGGTCACCGGGGAGCTGTTTTTT.